The clone carrying this T cell receptor beta chain was observed a handful of times. The sample is drawn from a study of spatial heterogeneity in lung cancer. TCRdb re-called the 5' RACE reads with MiXCR, one entry per CDR3 protein. The repertoire includes more than 10,000 distinct CDR3 sequences, around 15% of them detected once, and around two fifths sits in the top ten. The V gene's germline CDR1 is ENHRY and CDR2 SYGVKD. V shed 0 bases and J shed 0 bases, with 5 bases lying between them. The CDR3 contains 14 residues. Indicated time point: sample taken at primary tumor resection. Whole RNA came from tumor, nontumor lung or frozen PBMC and was sequenced without being sorted.

J is TRBJ1-2 and V is TRBV10-3, with D unresolved. The receptor was derived from a male donor with early-stage non-small cell lung cancer. This specimen consisted of PBMCs, obtained at surgery. For the CDR3, the DNA is TGTGCCATCAGTGAGTCCACAACTAACTATGGCTACACCTTC. This gives the protein CAISESTTNYGYTF.